These 9 T cell receptor beta chains were sequenced from one sample in a study of preoperative IRX-2 immunotherapy in early breast cancer. TCRdb's copy holds only in-frame clones and misses some; the assay was immunoSEQ multiplex PCR. The table has more than 35,000 clones, around three quarters seen once. This sample's treatment: preoperative locoregional IRX-2 cytokine immunotherapy. Sequences were derived from tumor tissue, sampled after IRX-2 immunotherapy. The receptors derive from a human donor with breast cancer.

This chain joins TRBV29-1 and TRBJ2-2, with D unresolved. CDR3 length: 14 amino acids. Looked up from germline, CDR1 is SQVTM and CDR2 is ANQGSEA. V lost 4 bases to trimming and J lost 1 base, with 10 bases between them. CDR3 nucleotides: TGCAGCGTTGGGTCGCTCGGGAACACCGGGGAGCTGTTTTTT. Amino acids: CSVGSLGNTGELFF.

The chain recombines TRBV5-1 with TRBJ1-2; 7 nucleotides agree with TRBD1. The germline V gene encodes CDR1 SGHRS and CDR2 YFSETQ. This CDR3 spans 15 amino acids. V lost 5 bases and J lost 7; bases outside the gene matches: 14. The CDR3 DNA is TGCGCCAGCAGGGGACAGTACCGGGGGGCAGGTGGCTACACCTTC. Its protein is CASRGQYRGAGGYTF.

The rearrangement uses TRBV1 and TRBJ2-3; TRBD2 is the table's D call and was not checked against the DNA. TRBV1 is a known pseudogene. The CDR3 runs to 15 residues. DNA for the CDR3: TGCGCCAGCAGCCAAGTAGAGCGGGGGAGAGATACGCAGTATTTT. Protein sequence: CASSQVERGRDTQYF.

This sequence joins TRBV11-3 and TRBJ2-2, with 10 bases that match TRBD1. With 5 bases clipped from V and 5 bases from J, the junction kept 8 bases outside the gene matches. Per the germline V gene, CDR1 is SGHNT and CDR2 is YENEEA. The CDR3 contains 16 residues. The CDR3 region is CASSLRQGAITGELFF. CDR3 coding DNA: TGTGCCAGCAGCCTTAGACAGGGGGCTATTACCGGGGAGCTGTTTTTT.

The chain carries TRBV19 and TRBJ1-1; 7 nucleotides align to TRBD1. CDR3 size: 12 residues. Germline V gives CDR1 LNHDA, CDR2 SQIVND (reference sequence). After removal of 6 bases from V and 5 bases from J, the junction contained 3 bases not matched to a gene. The CDR3 DNA follows: TGTGCCAGTAGACAGGGGAAAACTGAAGCTTTCTTT. As protein: CASRQGKTEAFF.

In this sample, this clone turned up once. V usage is TRBV9 and J usage is TRBJ2-3, with 10 bases fitting TRBD2. The ends lost 3 bases at V and 3 bases at J; junction bases unmatched: 4. Germline V CDR1 and CDR2: SGDLS, YYNGEE. This CDR3 has 15 amino acids. CDR3 region: CASSATSGYTDTQYF. CDR3 bases: TGTGCCAGCAGCGCGACTAGCGGGTATACAGATACGCAGTATTTT.

This chain connects TRBV6-8 to TRBJ1-5; TRBD1 aligns across 7 bases. CDR3 length: 13 residues. The ends lost 7 bases at V and 4 bases at J; junction bases unmatched: 4. Per germline, CDR1 MNHGY and CDR2 SAAAGT. CDR3 residues: CASTGQPNQPQHF. The CDR3 DNA reads as TGTGCCAGCACGGGACAGCCAAATCAGCCCCAGCATTTT.

The chain uses TRBV19 and TRBJ2-7; 10 bases map to TRBD2. Germline CDR1 is LNHDA and CDR2 is SQIVND (reference sequence). With 2 bases clipped from V and 6 bases from J, the junction kept 7 bases outside the gene matches. The CDR3 has 15 residues. The CDR3 DNA is TGTGCCAGTAGTATACAGGTTAGCGGGAGGAGCGAGCAGTACTTC. Translating it yields CASSIQVSGRSEQYF. Full variable domain (remainder filled in from reference TRBV19 and TRBJ2-7): DGGITQSPKYLFRKEGQNVTLSCEQNLNHDAMYWYRQDPGQGLRLIYYSQIVNDFQKGDIAEGYSVSREKKESFPLTVTSAQKNPTAFYLCASSIQVSGRSEQYFGPGTRLTVT.

V is TRBV19 and J is TRBJ2-1, with D possibly being TRBD2 (5 bases). The CDR3 spans 16 residues. Per germline, CDR1 LNHDA and CDR2 SQIVND (reference sequence). The V end was cut by 0 bases, the J end by 8 bases, with 17 bases between. CDR3 in amino acids: CASSIDGISLRDEQFF. CDR3 bases: TGTGCCAGTAGTATAGACGGGATATCCTTAAGGGATGAGCAGTTCTTC. Full variable domain (rest looked up from reference TRBV19 and TRBJ2-1): DGGITQSPKYLFRKEGQNVTLSCEQNLNHDAMYWYRQDPGQGLRLIYYSQIVNDFQKGDIAEGYSVSREKKESFPLTVTSAQKNPTAFYLCASSIDGISLRDEQFFGPGTRLTVL.